The TCR beta chain described here comes from a study of blood T cell repertoires in COVID-19. About the study: T cells, B-cell-depleted T cells, or PBMCs provided the cDNA or gDNA that served as material.

This CDR3 is built from 16 residues. V shed 10 bases, J shed 6 bases, and the junction held 15 bases outside the gene matches. Germline values: CDR1 LNHDA, CDR2 SQIVND (reference sequence). Per the authors' pipeline: Reference gene primer amplification gave nucleated cell count estimates. Assay used: immunoSEQ multiplex PCR; TCRdb lists only in-frame clones, some missing. The V and J calls and the clone size are those of that table, but D and trimming were determined from the DNA. The table records 200,000 to 300,000 clones, approximately 86% of them present only once. The source is a woman in her 30s who had recovered from COVID-19. The genes are TRBV19 and TRBJ1-4, with TRBD1 matching over 9 bases. The sample consisted of peripheral blood. For the CDR3, the DNA is TGTGCCAACCACTGGGGGGGACAGGGCTTTTATGAAAAACTGTTTTTT. Protein sequence: CANHWGGQGFYEKLFF.